The clone carrying this T cell receptor (beta chain) was detected many times. Its antigen is unidentified. Researchers made TCR beta libraries by using iRepertoire HTBI primers and running Arm-PCR on CDR3 regions. TCRdb reprocessed the multiplex PCR reads with MiXCR, giving one entry per CDR3 protein. The table includes 360,000 or so distinct CDR3 sequences, approximately 23% detected once. Described time point: persistent/refractory GD, antithyroid drugs over 5 years with positive TRAb. Extracted PBMC RNA gave rise to the TCR library. These data come from a study of regulatory T cells in long-lasting Graves disease. Trimming cost V 7 bases and J 5 bases, with 6 bases left between them. CDR1 is LNHDA and CDR2 is SQIVND in the germline V gene (reference sequence). This CDR3 is built from 10 residues. Whole-study results and caveats: Having few samples may have compromised the accuracy.

The material sequenced was peripheral blood mononuclear cells (PBMCs), taken when the disease was refractory, from a patient treated with antithyroid drugs. The TCR comes from a woman aged 40 to 55 with Graves disease. The rearrangement uses TRBV19 and TRBJ2-7; D not resolved. The CDR3 DNA reads TGTGCCAGTAACCCCAACGAGCAGTACTTC. This translates into CASNPNEQYF.